The 17 T cell receptor beta chains below all came from one sample that was sequenced in a study of shared clonotypes between healthy human individuals. The method was immunoSEQ multiplex PCR; TCRdb's version includes in-frame clones alone and lacks a portion of them. The sample records approximately 500,000 clones, 90% to 96% being singletons. The specimen sequenced was naive CD4+ T cells sorted from blood. Specified subset: CD45RA+ positively selected. The receptors here all came from a woman in her twenties or thirties in good health.

This clone appeared a single time. The chain joins TRBV5-4 to TRBJ2-3; D unresolved. The germline V and J ends were trimmed by 3 bases and 2 bases, with 16 bases remaining between them. The CDR3 is made up of 16 amino acids. Germline CDR1 reads SGHNT; CDR2 reads YYREEE (reference sequence). DNA for the CDR3: TGTGCCAGCAGCTACGGCGTAACCCGGTTCACAGATACGCAGTATTTT. It specifies CASSYGVTRFTDTQYF.

This chain joins TRBV11-2 and TRBJ2-5, with D perhaps matching TRBD2 (5 bases). Germline-derived CDR1 and CDR2 are SGHAT and FQNNGV. V was cut by 3 bases and J by 5 bases, with 10 bases left in between. The CDR3 is 13 amino acids. Written as DNA, the CDR3 is TGTGCCAGCAGCTTCGGGGTGGGGGAGACCCAGTACTTC. Translating it yields CASSFGVGETQYF.

This rearrangement joins TRBV19 to TRBJ2-7; TRBD1 aligns across 8 bases. V dropped 6 bases and J dropped 0; count of bases not matched to a gene: 7. Per the germline V gene, CDR1 is LNHDA and CDR2 is SQIVND (reference sequence). This CDR3 is 15 amino acids long. The CDR3, as DNA: TGTGCCAGTAGAGACCGGGACAGGAGCTCCTACGAGCAGTACTTC. Translation: CASRDRDRSSYEQYF.

The gene calls are TRBV18 and TRBJ1-5; D is uncertain. CDR3 size: 13 residues. V lost 3 bases, J lost 6 bases, and 9 bases lay in between. Germline V lookup: CDR1 KGHSH, CDR2 LQKENI. The CDR3 spells CASSPESGQPQHF. The CDR3 coding sequence is TGTGCCAGCTCACCTGAGAGCGGTCAGCCCCAGCATTTT.

Points on this clone: The same CDR3 arises from other DNA sequences in this sample as well. The chain is built from TRBV6-5 and TRBJ2-2; the D call may be TRBD1 or TRBD2 (5 bases each). Trimming took 2 bases from V and 3 from J, leaving 7 bases between them. Per the germline V gene, CDR1 is MNHEY and CDR2 is SVGAGI. The CDR3 runs to 14 residues. CDR3 residues: CASSYEGYTGELFF. The DNA of the CDR3 is TGTGCCAGCAGTTACGAGGGGTACACCGGGGAGCTGTTTTTT.

V is TRBV10-3 and J is TRBJ2-5; 10 nucleotides match TRBD1. This CDR3 is built from 15 residues. The ends lost 8 bases at V and 5 bases at J; junction bases unmatched: 11. Germline V gene data show CDR1 as ENHRY and CDR2 as SYGVKD. The CDR3 DNA is TGTGCCATCGGTAGGGGACAGGGGCCCAAGGAGACCCAGTACTTC. Protein sequence: CAIGRGQGPKETQYF.

The chain is built from TRBV27 and TRBJ1-2; 7 bases match TRBD1. The CDR3 has 13 amino acids. The germline gives CDR1 MNHEY, CDR2 SMNVEV (reference sequence). Losses at the gene ends were 5 bases for V and 5 bases for J; bases not matched to a gene: 5. CDR3 loop: CASSPQGMYGYTF. The CDR3, as DNA: TGTGCCAGCAGTCCACAGGGGATGTATGGCTACACCTTC.

V gene TRBV5-1 combines with J gene TRBJ1-1; perhaps TRBD1 as D (5 bases). This CDR3 is built from 16 residues. Germline V gene lookup returns CDR1 SGHRS and CDR2 YFSETQ. V dropped 0 bases and J dropped 8 bases, with 20 bases sitting between them. The CDR3: CASSLAVGRRALEAFF. DNA of the CDR3: TGCGCCAGCAGCTTGGCCGTGGGACGTAGGGCGCTAGAAGCTTTCTTT.

The chain employs TRBV19 and TRBJ2-6; the D is unclear. This CDR3 has 13 amino acids. Trimming took off 9 bases at V and 0 bases at J, with 6 bases between the two ends. Germline V gives CDR1 LNHDA, CDR2 SQIVND (reference sequence). CDR3 sequence reads: CASHVSGANVLTF. CDR3 coding DNA: TGTGCCAGCCACGTCTCTGGGGCCAACGTCCTGACTTTC.

This clone has only one observation. This chain joins TRBV27 and TRBJ2-5; 8 nucleotides match TRBD1. TRBJ2-7 matches the DNA end more closely, so the J call is doubtful. The CDR3 has 15 residues. CDR1 is MNHEY and CDR2 is SMNVEV in the germline V gene (reference sequence). The CDR3 region is CASSFTGTGRSEQYF. The DNA for the CDR3 is TGTGCCAGCAGCTTTACCGGGACAGGTCGTTCCGAGCAGTACTTC.

The chain's CDR3 is CASSETGVGSYEQYF. CDR3 nucleotides: TGTGCCAGCAGTGAGACAGGGGTTGGTTCCTACGAGCAGTACTTC. The rearrangement joins TRBV2 to TRBJ2-7; 8 bases agree with TRBD1. The CDR3 extends over 15 amino acids. Per germline, CDR1 SNHLY and CDR2 FYNNEI. Unmatched junction bases numbered 5, after V lost 3 bases and J lost 1 base.

This clone was seen just once. For the CDR3, the DNA is TGTGCCAGCAGCTTAGTAGCGGGATGGGAGCAGTACTTC. Protein sequence: CASSLVAGWEQYF. The rearrangement links TRBV7-6 to TRBJ2-7; 8 bases are shared with TRBD2. The CDR3 length is 13 residues. Per the germline V gene, CDR1 is SGHVS and CDR2 is FNYEAQ. V dropped 1 base and J dropped 7; count of bases not matched to a gene: 3.

The genes are TRBV11-2 and TRBJ2-5; D gene ambiguous. Between the trimmed V and J ends, which lost 7 bases and 5 bases, there was a span of 14 bases. Germline values: CDR1 SGHAT, CDR2 FQNNGV. The CDR3 sequence is 13 residues long. CDR3 amino acids: CASNWGSFETQYF. The CDR3 region has the DNA TGTGCCAGCAACTGGGGATCGTTCGAGACCCAGTACTTC. Complete variable domain (other parts from reference TRBV11-2 and TRBJ2-5): EAGVAQSPRYKIIEKRQSVAFWCNPISGHATLYWYQQILGQGPKLLIQFQNNGVVDDSQLPKDRFSAERLKGVDSTLKIQPAKLEDSAVYLCASNWGSFETQYFGPGTRLLVL.

The chain uses TRBV9 and TRBJ2-5; a possible D gene is TRBD1 (6 bases). The better agreement between TRBJ2-7 and the DNA end casts doubt on the J call. The CDR3 runs to 17 residues. Per germline, CDR1 SGDLS and CDR2 YYNGEE. CDR3 in amino acids: CASSVGVVSRGAYEQYF. DNA for the CDR3: TGTGCCAGCAGCGTAGGTGTCGTCTCCAGGGGAGCCTACGAGCAGTACTTC.

J is TRBJ2-1 and V is TRBV28; 13 bases are a match to TRBD2. CDR1 and CDR2 from the germline V gene are MDHEN and SYDVKM. Germline trimming cut 6 bases from V and 5 bases from J; bases unmatched to any gene: 10. The CDR3 sequence is 17 residues long. The CDR3 region has the DNA TGTGCCAGCAGCTACTCCAGGACTAGCGGGAGTCACAATGAGCAGTTCTTC. As protein: CASSYSRTSGSHNEQFF.

This clone was counted once. The chain uses TRBV18 and TRBJ2-7; the D is unclear. Trimming cost V 5 bases and J 3 bases, with 11 bases left between them. Per the germline V gene, CDR1 is KGHSH and CDR2 is LQKENI. The CDR3 has 13 residues. DNA of the CDR3: TGTGCCAGCTCAGTCGACCACCGCTACGAGCAGTACTTC. Amino acids: CASSVDHRYEQYF.

The chain combines TRBV6-5 with TRBJ2-7, with 7 bases matching TRBD1. This CDR3 has 15 residues. V lost 6 bases and J lost 0; bases outside the gene matches: 8. The germline gives CDR1 MNHEY, CDR2 SVGAGI. This chain's CDR3 is CASRAWDRSSYEQYF. CDR3 coding DNA: TGTGCCAGCAGGGCCTGGGACAGATCCTCCTACGAGCAGTACTTC.